The next 18 T cell receptor beta chains were all read from a single sample in a study of CD8+ T cells in alopecia areata. The treatment was: oral pan-JAK inhibitor, 5-10 mg twice daily. RNA was isolated and reverse transcribed to cDNA, the sequencing template. Measured with immunoSEQ multiplex PCR; TCRdb has only the in-frame clones, and not every one. Among about 200,000 clones, approximately 38% were seen once, and the ten largest hold 0.45% to 0.55%. This specimen was CD4+ T cells sorted from blood, taken at approximately week 34, from a patient treated with tofacitinib. The receptors derive from a human donor with alopecia areata.

This chain joins TRBV4-1 and TRBJ2-6; D possibly corresponds to TRBD1 (6 bases). Germline CDR1 reads MGHRA; CDR2 reads YSYEKL. V lost 0 bases, J lost 0 bases, and 9 bases lay in between. This CDR3 spans 17 amino acids. CDR3 in amino acids: CASSQDTGSSGANVLTF. CDR3 bases: TGCGCCAGCAGCCAAGATACAGGGAGCTCTGGGGCCAACGTCCTGACTTTC.

A few counts support this clone. Here the CDR3 reads CAWSPGASDTIYF. In DNA form, the CDR3 reads TGTGCCTGGAGCCCCGGGGCCTCCGACACCATATATTTT. V and J are TRBV30 and TRBJ1-3; D is possibly TRBD1 (5 bases). In germline, CDR1 is GTSNPN, CDR2 SVGIG (reference sequence). Trimming pared 3 bases from V and 8 bases from J, leaving 14 bases between. CDR3 size: 13 residues.

Regarding this clone: At the DNA level, this CDR3 is encoded by other sequences in the same sample as well. This chain uses TRBV7-9 with TRBJ1-5; D is unresolved. The CDR3 is 14 amino acids. V dropped 5 bases and J dropped 6 bases, with 14 bases sitting between them. Germline V gene lookup returns CDR1 SEHNR and CDR2 FQNEAQ (reference sequence). The DNA of the CDR3 is TGTGCCAGCAGCACGGAGGGAGTTGGTCAGCCCCAGCATTTT. Amino acids: CASSTEGVGQPQHF.

This clone has more than one count but fewer than ten. The DNA for the CDR3 is TGTGCCAGCAGTTACTCGGACAAATACGAGCAGTACTTC. Its protein product is CASSYSDKYEQYF. V gene TRBV6-6 combines with J gene TRBJ2-7; D is possibly TRBD1 (5 bases). Trimming pared 0 bases from V and 4 bases from J, leaving 7 bases between. This CDR3 is 13 amino acids long. Germline values: CDR1 MNHNY, CDR2 SVGAGI (reference sequence).

This sequence joins TRBV6-4 and TRBJ1-2; 8 bases map to TRBD1. The CDR3 has 15 residues. Trimming cost V 6 bases and J 4 bases; bases outside gene matches: 10. Germline-derived CDR1 and CDR2 are MRHNA and SNTAGT. The CDR3, as DNA: TGTGCCAGCAGCTTGACAGGGGAGCGGGGCTATGGCTACACCTTC. Protein product: CASSLTGERGYGYTF.

In this sample, this clone turned up once. V gene TRBV5-6 combines with J gene TRBJ2-5; 9 positions agree with TRBD2. Germline V gene sequence: CDR1 SGHDT, CDR2 YYEEEE. V lost 1 base to trimming and J lost 3 bases; unmatched junction nucleotides: 7. This CDR3 is 16 amino acids long. CDR3 sequence reads: CASSLWAAGGKETQYF. The CDR3 region has the DNA TGTGCCAGCAGCTTGTGGGCGGCGGGAGGGAAAGAGACCCAGTACTTC.

This clone has at least ten counts. The chain is built from TRBV25-1 and TRBJ1-2; the match to TRBD1 covers 8 bases. The CDR3 consists of 14 residues. V lost 3 bases to trimming and J lost 7 bases; unmatched junction nucleotides: 7. Germline V CDR1 and CDR2: MGHDK, SYGVNS. This CDR3 is CASSDQGASGGYTF. CDR3 nucleotide sequence: TGTGCCAGCAGTGACCAGGGGGCGAGCGGTGGCTACACCTTC.

The V gene is TRBV30, the J gene TRBJ1-4; D possibly corresponds to TRBD1 (5 bases). CDR1 is GTSNPN, CDR2 SVGIG, per germline (reference sequence). CDR3 length equals 12 residues. V was pared by 1 base and J by 7 bases, with 7 bases between. The DNA of the CDR3 is TGTGCCTGGAGTGGGCAGGGTGAAAAACTGTTTTTT. Amino acids: CAWSGQGEKLFF.

This chain links TRBV29-1 with TRBJ2-7, with 9 bases lining up with TRBD1. Germline V gene data show CDR1 as SQVTM and CDR2 as ANQGSEA. V dropped 7 bases and J dropped 5; count of bases not matched to a gene: 9. CDR3 length equals 13 residues. The CDR3 region is CSAQGQGEHEQYF. The CDR3 DNA reads TGCAGCGCCCAGGGACAGGGAGAACACGAGCAGTACTTC.

The chain combines TRBV18 with TRBJ2-7; no reliable D call. This CDR3 comprises 13 residues. Germline-derived CDR1 and CDR2 are KGHSH and LQKENI. Trimming removed 3 bases from V and 3 bases from J, with 9 bases in between. As DNA, the CDR3 is TGTGCCAGCTCACCGAGGACGGACTACGAGCAGTACTTC. As protein: CASSPRTDYEQYF. The full variable domain, its missing parts supplied by reference TRBV18 and TRBJ2-7, is NAGVMQNPRHLVRRRGQEARLRCSPMKGHSHVYWYRQLPEEGLKFMVYLQKENIIDESGMPKERFSAEFPKEGPSILRIQQVVRGDSAAYFCASSPRTDYEQYFGPGTRLTVT.

The chain employs TRBV5-1 and TRBJ2-5, with D unresolved. Germline V gives CDR1 SGHRS, CDR2 YFSETQ. The length of the CDR3 is 13 residues. Trimming removed 8 bases from V and 5 bases from J, with 16 bases in between. CDR3 in amino acids: CASSPGSSETQYF. CDR3 nucleotide sequence: TGCGCCAGTAGCCCGGGCTCCTCGGAGACCCAGTACTTC.

This clone was counted many times. V usage is TRBV6-1 and J usage is TRBJ1-2; D remains unclear. This CDR3 has 13 amino acids. CDR1 MNHNS and CDR2 SASEGT come from the germline V gene. Trimming stripped 2 bases from V and 7 bases from J, with 11 bases between. The CDR3 DNA is TGTGCCAGCAGTGAAACGGTAGCGGGTGGCTACACCTTC. Translated, it gives CASSETVAGGYTF.

Remarks on this clone: This specimen includes other DNA sequences encoding the same CDR3. The V call is TRBV9, the J call TRBJ2-1, with D hard to call. Trimming cost V 2 bases and J 1 base, with 7 bases left between them. The CDR3 spans 14 residues. Germline lookup yields CDR1 SGDLS and CDR2 YYNGEE. The CDR3 protein is CASSVGGSYNEQFF. In DNA, the CDR3 is TGTGCCAGCAGCGTGGGCGGATCCTACAATGAGCAGTTCTTC.

The chain combines TRBV29-1 with TRBJ1-1; D is unresolved. The V gene lost 5 bases and the J gene lost 0 bases, with 4 bases spanning the gap. The germline CDR1 and CDR2 sequences are SQVTM and ANQGSEA. The CDR3 totals 11 residues. CDR3 nucleotide sequence: TGCAGCGTTAATGTGAACACTGAAGCTTTCTTT. It encodes CSVNVNTEAFF.

This clone was detected many times. The chain joins TRBV7-9 to TRBJ1-5; tentatively, D is TRBD1 (5 bases). Germline loops: CDR1 SEHNR, CDR2 FQNEAQ (reference sequence). V was cut by 2 bases and J by 7 bases, with 9 bases left in between. The CDR3 runs to 13 residues. As DNA, the CDR3 is TGTGCCAGCAGCTTAAAGGGGAACCAGCCCCAGCATTTT. It encodes CASSLKGNQPQHF.

This clone was observed a single time. The V and J genes are TRBV20-1 and TRBJ1-1, with D uncertain. Trimming left V 3 bases short and J 0 bases short, with 2 bases between. The CDR3 consists of 11 residues. Germline V lookup: CDR1 DFQATT, CDR2 SNEGSKA (reference sequence). CDR3 DNA: TGCAGTGCTAGGTTGAACACTGAAGCTTTCTTT. This encodes CSARLNTEAFF.

V and J are TRBV11-2 and TRBJ2-7; the match to TRBD2 covers 10 bases. The CDR3 loop spans 14 amino acids. Losses at the gene ends were 6 bases for V and 2 bases for J; bases not matched to a gene: 4. The germline V gene encodes CDR1 SGHAT and CDR2 FQNNGV. Here the CDR3 reads CASSPSGSPYEQYF. In nucleotides, the CDR3 is TGTGCCAGCAGTCCTAGCGGGAGTCCCTACGAGCAGTACTTC.

The chain joins TRBV9 to TRBJ2-3; D tentatively reads TRBD1 or TRBD2 (5 bases each). The CDR3 contains 17 residues. In germline, CDR1 is SGDLS, CDR2 YYNGEE. Trimming pared 6 bases from V and 6 bases from J, leaving 26 bases between. In DNA form, the CDR3 reads TGTGCCAGCACCCTCGGGGCAGGGCAAACCCCAGGGGATACGCAGTATTTT. It codes for CASTLGAGQTPGDTQYF.